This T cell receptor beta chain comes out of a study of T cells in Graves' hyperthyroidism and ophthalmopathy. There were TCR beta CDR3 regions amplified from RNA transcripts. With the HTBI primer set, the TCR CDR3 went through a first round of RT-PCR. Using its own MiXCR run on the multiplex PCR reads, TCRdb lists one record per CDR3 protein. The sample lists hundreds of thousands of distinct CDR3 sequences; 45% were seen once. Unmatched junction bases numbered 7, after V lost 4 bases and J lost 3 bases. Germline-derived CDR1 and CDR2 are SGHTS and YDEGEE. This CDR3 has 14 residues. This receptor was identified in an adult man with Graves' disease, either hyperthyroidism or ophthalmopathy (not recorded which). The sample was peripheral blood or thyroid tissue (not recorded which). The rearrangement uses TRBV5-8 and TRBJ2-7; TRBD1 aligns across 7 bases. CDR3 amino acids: CASSRNRGRYEQYF. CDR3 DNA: TGTGCCAGCAGCCGTAACAGGGGTCGCTACGAGCAGTACTTC.